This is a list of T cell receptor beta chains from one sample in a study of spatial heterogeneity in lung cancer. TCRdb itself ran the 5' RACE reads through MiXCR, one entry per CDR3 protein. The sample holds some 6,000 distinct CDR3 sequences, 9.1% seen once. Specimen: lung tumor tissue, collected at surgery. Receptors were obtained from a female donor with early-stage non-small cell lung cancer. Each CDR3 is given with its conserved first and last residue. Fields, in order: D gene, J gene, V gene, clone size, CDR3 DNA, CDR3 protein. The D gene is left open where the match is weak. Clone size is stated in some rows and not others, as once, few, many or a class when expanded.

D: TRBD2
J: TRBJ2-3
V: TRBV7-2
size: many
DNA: TGTGCCAGCAGCCCCTTGACTAGCTCGGATACGCAGTATTTT
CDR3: CASSPLTSSDTQYF

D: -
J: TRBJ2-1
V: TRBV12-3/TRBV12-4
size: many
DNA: TGTGCCAGCAGTTTTTCCTTGGGTATCCCCCAGCAGTTCTTC
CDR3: CASSFSLGIPQQFF

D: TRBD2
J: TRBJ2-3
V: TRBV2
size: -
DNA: TGTGCCAGCAGCCGCGGGGGGGCCAACACGCAGTATTTT
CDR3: CASSRGGANTQYF

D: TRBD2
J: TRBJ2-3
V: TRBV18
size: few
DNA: TGTGCCAGCTCACCACATCACAGCGGGGGAATCACAGATACGCAGTATTTT
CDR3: CASSPHHSGGITDTQYF

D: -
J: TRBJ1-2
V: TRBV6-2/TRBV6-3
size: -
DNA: TGTGCCAGCAGCTACTCCCTGGGCCGGGGCTACACCTTC
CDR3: CASSYSLGRGYTF

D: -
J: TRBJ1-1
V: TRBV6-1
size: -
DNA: TGTGCCAGCAGTGCGACAGGTTACACTGAAGCTTTCTTT
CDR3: CASSATGYTEAFF

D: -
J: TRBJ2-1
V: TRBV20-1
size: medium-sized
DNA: TGCAGTACAACTGGGGGGAGTAGCTCCTACAATGAGCAGTTCTTC
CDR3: CSTTGGSSSYNEQFF

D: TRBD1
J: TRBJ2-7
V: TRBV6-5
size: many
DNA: TGTGCCAGCAATCGCTTTGACAGGGGCTACGAGCAGTACTTC
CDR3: CASNRFDRGYEQYF

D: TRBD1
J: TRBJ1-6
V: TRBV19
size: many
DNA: TGTGCCAGTAGCGACAGGGGTAATAATAATTCACCCCTCCACTTT
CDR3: CASSDRGNNNSPLHF

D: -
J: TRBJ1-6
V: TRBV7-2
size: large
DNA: TGTGCCAGCAGCTTAGAGATGGTCTTCAATTCACCCCTCCACTTT
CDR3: CASSLEMVFNSPLHF

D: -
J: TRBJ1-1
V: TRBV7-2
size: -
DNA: TGTGCCAGCAGCTTGGGCAGGGGAATTGGGGCTGAAGCTTTCTTT
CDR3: CASSLGRGIGAEAFF

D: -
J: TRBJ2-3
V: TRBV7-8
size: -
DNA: TGTGCCAGCAAAAGGGGGGCTAGCACAGATACGCAGTATTTT
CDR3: CASKRGASTDTQYF

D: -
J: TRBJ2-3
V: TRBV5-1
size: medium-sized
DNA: TGCGCCAGCAGCTTGGAGGTAGCCGGCACAGATACGCAGTATTTT
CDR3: CASSLEVAGTDTQYF

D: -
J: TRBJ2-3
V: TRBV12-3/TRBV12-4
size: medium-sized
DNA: TGTGCCAGCAGTTCTAGAGGCGCGCAGTATTTT
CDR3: CASSSRGAQYF

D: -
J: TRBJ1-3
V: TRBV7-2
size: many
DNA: TGTGCCAGCAGCTCGCTTGTCTCCGGCTCTGGAAACACCATATATTTT
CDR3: CASSSLVSGSGNTIYF

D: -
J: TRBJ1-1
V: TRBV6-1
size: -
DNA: TGTGCCAGCAAGCGGGACCCGAACACTGAAGCTTTCTTT
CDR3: CASKRDPNTEAFF